This note documents a single T cell receptor beta chain sequence. The data belong to a study of T cell responses to AZD1222 COVID-19 vaccine. The assay was immunoSEQ multiplex PCR, and TCRdb's table has in-frame clones only and misses some. The table records 110,000 to 150,000 clones, 85% to 95% of them present only once. Trimming removed 3 bases from V and 2 bases from J, with 16 bases in between. Germline CDR1 is MNHEY and CDR2 is SVGAGI. The CDR3 is 16 amino acids. This clonotype originated in an adult who had recovered from COVID-19. The chain combines TRBV6-5 with TRBJ1-2, with D perhaps TRBD1 (5 bases). The sample in question was peripheral blood, obtained after recovery from COVID-19. The CDR3 is CASSYGAGLANYGYTF. The CDR3 nucleotides read TGTGCCAGCAGTTATGGGGCAGGGCTGGCAAACTATGGCTACACCTTC.